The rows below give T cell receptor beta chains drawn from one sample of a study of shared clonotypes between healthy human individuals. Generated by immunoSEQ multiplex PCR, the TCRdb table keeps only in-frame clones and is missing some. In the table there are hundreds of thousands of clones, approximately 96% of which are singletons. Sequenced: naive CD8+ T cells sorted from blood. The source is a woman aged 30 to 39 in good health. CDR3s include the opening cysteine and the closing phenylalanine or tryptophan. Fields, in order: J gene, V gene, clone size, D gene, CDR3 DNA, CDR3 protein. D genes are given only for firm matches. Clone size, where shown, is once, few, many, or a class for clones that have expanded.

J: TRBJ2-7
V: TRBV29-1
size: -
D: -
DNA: TGCAGCGTTGGGCCTAGGGGCGAGTACGAGCAGTACTTC
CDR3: CSVGPRGEYEQYF

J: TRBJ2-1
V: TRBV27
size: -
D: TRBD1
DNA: TGTGCCACCTCGCTAGGGACAGGGGTTTACAATGAGCAGTTCTTC
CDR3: CATSLGTGVYNEQFF

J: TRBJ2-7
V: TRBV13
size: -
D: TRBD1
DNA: TGTGCCAGCAGCTGGGGACCGGGACAGGGCGTCAACGAGCAGTACTTC
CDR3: CASSWGPGQGVNEQYF

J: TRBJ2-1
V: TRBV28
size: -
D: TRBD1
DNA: TGTGCCAGCAGTTCGGAGTGGACAGGACAATACAATGAGCAGTTCTTC
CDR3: CASSSEWTGQYNEQFF

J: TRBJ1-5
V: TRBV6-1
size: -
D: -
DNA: TGTGCCAGCAGGGGAAGGCAGTATAGCAATCAGCCCCAGCATTTT
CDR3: CASRGRQYSNQPQHF

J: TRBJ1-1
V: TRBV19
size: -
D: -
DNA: TGTGCCAGTAGTATAGTAGTGGGGGCGGACACTGAAGCTTTCTTT
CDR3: CASSIVVGADTEAFF

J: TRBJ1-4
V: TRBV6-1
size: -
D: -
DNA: TGTGCCAGCAGTTATCCCCTGTTTTTT
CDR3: CASSYPLFF

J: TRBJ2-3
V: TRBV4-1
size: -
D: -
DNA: TGCGCCAGCAGCGGTCAGGGTGGGGGTCATGGGGCGAACACAGATACGCAGTATTTT
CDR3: CASSGQGGGHGANTDTQYF

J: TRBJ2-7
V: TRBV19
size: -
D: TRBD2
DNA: TGTGCCAGTAGCACTATCGGACTAGCGGGTTACGAGCAGTACTTC
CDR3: CASSTIGLAGYEQYF

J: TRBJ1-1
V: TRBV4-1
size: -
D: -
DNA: TGCGCCAGCAGCCAAGCTAGGGGGGGGTCGAACACTGAAGCTTTCTTT
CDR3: CASSQARGGSNTEAFF

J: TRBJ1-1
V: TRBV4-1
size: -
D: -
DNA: TGCGCCAGCAGCCAAGACGCGGTCAGGAGTAACACTGAAGCTTTCTTT
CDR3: CASSQDAVRSNTEAFF

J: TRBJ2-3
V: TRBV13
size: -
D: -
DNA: TGTGCCAGCGTACTGACAGATACGCAGTATTTT
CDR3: CASVLTDTQYF

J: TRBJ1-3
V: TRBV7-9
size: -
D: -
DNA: TGTGCCAGCAGCTTAGATCCAGGAAACACCATATATTTT
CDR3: CASSLDPGNTIYF

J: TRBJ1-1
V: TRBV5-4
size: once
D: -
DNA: TGTGCCAGCAGGGCAGGCGGCACTGAAGCTTTCTTT
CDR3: CASRAGGTEAFF

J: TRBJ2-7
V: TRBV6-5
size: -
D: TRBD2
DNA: TGTGCCAGCAGTTACTCTAGCGGGGGGTACGAGCAGTACTTC
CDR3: CASSYSSGGYEQYF

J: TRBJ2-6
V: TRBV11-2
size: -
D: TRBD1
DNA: TGTGCCAGCAGCTGGACAGGGGCTGGGGCCAACGTCCTGACTTTC
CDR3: CASSWTGAGANVLTF

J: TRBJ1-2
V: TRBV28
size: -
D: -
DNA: TGTGCCAGCAGTTTTGTAGAGGGGCTCTATGGCTACACCTTC
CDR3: CASSFVEGLYGYTF